The 17 T cell receptor beta chains below come from one sample, sequenced in a study of Graves' ophthalmopathy and Graves' hyperthyroidism. Amplifying from RNA transcripts, the study obtained TCR beta CDR3 regions. Second-round multiplex PCR followed a first-round RT-PCR using HTBI primers. Each CDR3 protein gets one entry after TCRdb re-called the multiplex PCR reads with MiXCR. Altogether approximately 160,000 distinct CDR3 sequences are present, around two fifths being singletons, with the ten largest covering 8% to 10%. The sample consisted of peripheral blood. These receptors all stem from a man aged 25-40 years with Graves' ophthalmopathy.

V gene TRBV6-1 combines with J gene TRBJ1-2; tentatively, D is TRBD1 (6 bases). CDR3 length: 15 amino acids. Germline V gene lookup returns CDR1 MNHNS and CDR2 SASEGT. V dropped 4 bases and J dropped 4 bases, with 16 bases sitting between them. DNA for the CDR3: TGTGCCAGCAGTGCCGCTGGGACACCTACCTATGGCTACACCTTC. It codes for CASSAAGTPTYGYTF.

The genes are TRBV28 and TRBJ2-7, with 12 bases identical to TRBD1. Unmatched junction bases numbered 9, after V lost 6 bases and J lost 6 bases. CDR3 length: 15 residues. CDR1 is MDHEN and CDR2 is SYDVKM in the germline V gene. The CDR3 coding sequence is TGTGCCAGCAGCTCACCCGGGACAGGGGGCAGCGAGCAGTACTTC. As protein: CASSSPGTGGSEQYF. Full variable domain (missing parts from reference TRBV28 and TRBJ2-7): DVKVTQSSRYLVKRTGEKVFLECVQDMDHENMFWYRQDPGLGLRLIYFSYDVKMKEKGDIPEGYSVSREKKERFSLILESASTNQTSMYLCASSSPGTGGSEQYFGPGTRLTVT.

This clonotype occurred many times. CDR3 region: CSAAAYVDQPQHF. CDR3 bases: TGCAGTGCGGCAGCTTACGTAGATCAGCCCCAGCATTTT. J is TRBJ1-5 and V is TRBV20-1; D unresolved. Looked up from germline, CDR1 is DFQATT and CDR2 is SNEGSKA (reference sequence). Trimming removed 6 bases from V and 5 bases from J, with 14 bases in between. The CDR3 covers 13 residues.

This clonotype showed up many times. V gene TRBV18 combines with J gene TRBJ2-7, with a tentative D call TRBD1 (5 bases). CDR1 and CDR2 from the germline V gene are KGHSH and LQKENI. The V gene lost 3 bases and the J gene lost 3 bases, with 9 bases spanning the gap. The CDR3 sequence is 13 residues long. CDR3 residues: CASSPSDSYEQYF. The CDR3 region has the DNA TGTGCCAGCTCACCCAGCGACAGCTACGAGCAGTACTTC.

This clonotype was counted many times. DNA of the CDR3: TGTGCCAGCAGCTTTATCGGGTTCGCTGAAGCTTTCTTT. Amino acids: CASSFIGFAEAFF. This sequence joins TRBV5-7 and TRBJ1-1; D remains ambiguous. TRBV5-7 is reported as an ORF; its role is uncertain. V was pared by 2 bases and J by 6 bases, with 11 bases between. This CDR3 contains 13 residues.

CDR3 nucleotides: TGTGCCAGCAGTTCCGACAGGGGATCAGCTTTCTTT. It yields the protein CASSSDRGSAFF. V usage is TRBV11-2 and J usage is TRBJ1-1; 8 bases are shared with TRBD1. With V trimmed by 6 bases and J by 10 bases, 7 bases remained unmatched. This CDR3 spans 12 amino acids. The germline gives CDR1 SGHAT, CDR2 FQNNGV.

This clonotype was picked up many times. The gene calls are TRBV12-3 or TRBV12-4 and TRBJ2-7; TRBD2 matches 9 bases. This CDR3 is built from 13 residues. J gave up 6 bases and V 5 bases, and 5 bases lay outside the gene matches. CDR3 bases: TGTGCCAGCAGTCCCGGGACTAGCTCCGAGCAGTACTTC. Protein sequence: CASSPGTSSEQYF.

V gene TRBV6-1 combines with J gene TRBJ1-2; D gene ambiguous. The CDR3 contains 16 residues. Germline V gene data show CDR1 as MNHNS and CDR2 as SASEGT. V lost 6 bases, J lost 4 bases, and 21 bases lay in between. The DNA for the CDR3 is TGTGCCAGCAGGGAGGGCCGGGAGAACGGACCCTATGGCTACACCTTC. Translating it yields CASREGRENGPYGYTF.

This clonotype has a count of ten or more. The V gene is TRBV10-3, the J gene TRBJ2-5; the D is unclear. The V end was cut by 2 bases, the J end by 4 bases, with 11 bases between. Germline V gives CDR1 ENHRY, CDR2 SYGVKD. The CDR3 is 14 amino acids. This CDR3 is CAISEAPRGETQYF. The CDR3 DNA follows: TGTGCCATCAGTGAGGCACCCCGAGGAGAGACCCAGTACTTC.

The rearrangement joins TRBV6-1 to TRBJ2-5; TRBD2 is a possible D gene (5 bases). The CDR3 runs 13 residues. CDR1 is MNHNS, CDR2 SASEGT, per germline. The V gene lost 4 bases and the J gene lost 0 bases, with 6 bases spanning the gap. This chain's CDR3 is CASSGGYQETQYF. The CDR3 nucleotides are TGTGCCAGCAGTGGCGGGTACCAAGAGACCCAGTACTTC.

This clonotype was seen repeatedly, ten times or more. The chain uses TRBV7-8 and TRBJ2-5, with D possibly being TRBD2 (5 bases). Germline V gene lookup returns CDR1 SGHVS and CDR2 FQNEAQ. V lost 5 bases to trimming and J lost 5 bases, with 15 bases between them. The CDR3 is 14 amino acids. CDR3 bases: TGTGCCAGCAGCCTGGGGTCCGGCGGGGAGACCCAGTACTTC. Translated, it gives CASSLGSGGETQYF. The variable domain in full, with the rest retrieved from reference TRBV7-8 and TRBJ2-5, is GAGVSQSPRYKVAKRGQDVALRCDPISGHVSLFWYQQALGQGPEFLTYFQNEAQLDKSGLPSDRFFAERPEGSVSTLKIQRTQQEDSAVYLCASSLGSGGETQYFGPGTRLLVL.

V gene TRBV27 combines with J gene TRBJ1-5, with D possibly being TRBD1 (5 bases). Germline V gene sequence: CDR1 MNHEY, CDR2 SMNVEV (reference sequence). This CDR3 has 14 residues. V was clipped by 10 bases and J by 1 base, with 14 bases between them. The CDR3: CAIGHENSNQPQHF. The CDR3 DNA sequence: TGTGCCATCGGACATGAGAACAGCAATCAGCCCCAGCATTTT.

This clonotype was counted many times. The V and J genes are TRBV12-3 or TRBV12-4 and TRBJ1-6; 8 bases map to TRBD1. V lost 8 bases and J lost 10; bases outside the gene matches: 13. The CDR3 is 15 amino acids. The CDR3 sequence is CASRLGQGGQSPLHF. DNA of the CDR3: TGTGCCAGCCGACTCGGACAGGGAGGACAATCACCCCTCCACTTT.

This clonotype was recorded at least ten times. The chain links TRBV27 to TRBJ2-6; D might be TRBD1 (5 bases). CDR1 and CDR2 (germline): MNHEY, SMNVEV (reference sequence). CDR3 length: 14 residues. Trimming left V 8 bases short and J 4 bases short, with 12 bases between. The CDR3 sequence is CASGAWGGANVLTF. CDR3 nucleotide sequence: TGTGCCAGCGGGGCTTGGGGAGGGGCCAACGTCCTGACTTTC.

There are many counts of this clonotype. The chain uses TRBV2 and TRBJ2-7; D not certain. The length of the CDR3 is 12 residues. Trimming took 7 bases from V and 3 from J, leaving 10 bases between them. Germline CDR1 is SNHLY and CDR2 is FYNNEI. Here the CDR3 DNA reads TGTGCCAGCAAGGGCAGCCTCTACGAGCAGTACTTC. Protein product: CASKGSLYEQYF.

This clonotype was seen at least ten times. The rearrangement links TRBV12-3 or TRBV12-4 to TRBJ2-7, with D possibly TRBD1 on 5 matching bases. The CDR3 extends over 15 amino acids. The ends were cut back, 6 bases at V and 4 bases at J, with 19 bases in the middle. CDR3 nucleotide sequence: TGTGCCAGCAGGTCCGGCGCCAGGGATCTATACGAGCAGTACTTC. It codes for CASRSGARDLYEQYF.

The chain uses TRBV4-3 and TRBJ1-1; 11 bases are a match to TRBD1. The V segment lost 1 base and the J segment 7 bases; nucleotides outside the gene matches: 2. This CDR3 has 14 residues. Germline V gene lookup returns CDR1 LGHNA and CDR2 YSLEER. The CDR3 is CASSQGTGGREAFF. CDR3 DNA sequence: TGCGCCAGCAGCCAAGGGACAGGGGGCCGTGAAGCTTTCTTT.